Below, 20 T cell receptor beta chains from the same sample are listed, as sequenced in a study of beta chain features in type 1 diabetes. As every portion of the isolated RNA was reverse transcribed, the sequencing read expressed TCRB transcripts. Here immunoSEQ multiplex PCR was the method, and the copy in TCRdb shows in-frame clones only, minus some. Among about 260,000 clones listed, more than 65% were seen once. The sample was naive CD4+ T cells from blood. The receptor set was obtained from a man aged 25-40 years in good health.

The chain links TRBV4-3 to TRBJ1-1; D is uncertain. With 6 bases removed from V and 1 base from J, the gap between germline ends came to 12 bases. Germline V gene sequence: CDR1 LGHNA, CDR2 YSLEER. CDR3 length: 14 amino acids. CDR3 protein: CASSVGRENTEAFF. CDR3 coding DNA: TGCGCCAGCAGTGTAGGAAGGGAGAACACTGAAGCTTTCTTT.

The rearrangement links TRBV5-4 to TRBJ2-2, with 7 nucleotides matching TRBD1. The junction had 3 bases not matched to a gene; V was cut back by 1 base and J by 0 bases. This CDR3 comprises 16 residues. The germline gives CDR1 SGHNT, CDR2 YYREEE (reference sequence). The CDR3 region is CASSLNTGANTGELFF. Written as DNA, the CDR3 is TGTGCCAGCAGCTTGAATACAGGGGCGAACACCGGGGAGCTGTTTTTT.

The V call is TRBV6-5, the J call TRBJ2-7; perhaps TRBD2 as D (5 bases). V lost 5 bases, J lost 3 bases, and 11 bases lay in between. Germline V CDR1 and CDR2: MNHEY, SVGAGI. The CDR3 totals 13 residues. Written as DNA, the CDR3 is TGTGCCAGCAGTCCGGGAAGGATCTACGAGCAGTACTTC. Amino acids: CASSPGRIYEQYF.

This rearrangement joins TRBV10-3 to TRBJ2-2; D is perhaps TRBD1 (5 bases). The CDR3 contains 15 residues. CDR1 ENHRY and CDR2 SYGVKD come from the germline V gene. The germline V and J ends were trimmed by 3 bases and 0 bases, with 8 bases remaining between them. The CDR3 reads CAISDSRANTGELFF. The CDR3 DNA follows: TGTGCCATCAGTGATAGCAGGGCGAACACCGGGGAGCTGTTTTTT.

This clone occurred a few times. The chain joins TRBV7-8 to TRBJ2-1; no reliable D call. Germline V gives CDR1 SGHVS, CDR2 FQNEAQ. Trimming removed 0 bases from V and 6 bases from J, with 6 bases in between. This CDR3 has 13 residues. The CDR3 sequence is CASSLALANEQFF. The CDR3 nucleotides are TGTGCCAGCAGCTTAGCGCTGGCCAATGAGCAGTTCTTC.

The chain carries TRBV7-2 and TRBJ2-3; no reliable D call. The CDR3 extends over 14 amino acids. Deletions cut 2 bases from V and 6 bases from J, with 12 bases between. Per germline, CDR1 SGHTA and CDR2 FQGNSA. The CDR3 DNA reads TGTGCCAGCAGCTTATTTAAAACAGTGGATACGCAGTATTTT. Amino acid sequence: CASSLFKTVDTQYF. The full variable domain, completed using reference TRBV7-2 and TRBJ2-3, is GAGVSQSPSNKVTEKGKDVELRCDPISGHTALYWYRQSLGQGLEFLIYFQGNSAPDKSGLPSDRFSAERTGGSVSTLTIQRTQQEDSAVYLCASSLFKTVDTQYFGPGTRLTVL.

This clone occurred once. J is TRBJ2-5 and V is TRBV29-1, with 7 bases fitting TRBD1. CDR3 size: 14 residues. Germline CDR1 reads SQVTM; CDR2 reads ANQGSEA. V shed 0 bases, J shed 2 bases, and the junction held 3 bases outside the gene matches. The CDR3 protein is CSVEDLRGQETQYF. The CDR3 bases are TGCAGCGTTGAAGATCTCAGGGGGCAAGAGACCCAGTACTTC.

This clone was seen only a few times. The rearrangement joins TRBV7-2 to TRBJ2-4; either TRBD1 or TRBD2 may supply D (5 bases each). Germline V gives CDR1 SGHTA, CDR2 FQGNSA. Trimming took 5 bases from V and 0 from J, leaving 17 bases between them. CDR3 length equals 17 residues. The CDR3 spells CASSTGPSVLAKNIQYF. CDR3 in DNA: TGTGCCAGCAGCACGGGACCTTCAGTTCTAGCCAAAAACATTCAGTACTTC.

This clone has just a few counts. The CDR3 DNA reads TGTGCCAGCAGCTTAGACGTTATTGGGCCCCAGCATTTT. Translated, it gives CASSLDVIGPQHF. This chain joins TRBV7-9 and TRBJ1-5; no clear D gene. This CDR3 has 13 amino acids. The V gene lost 1 base and the J gene lost 9 bases, with 10 bases spanning the gap. Germline V gene sequence: CDR1 SEHNR, CDR2 FQNEAQ (reference sequence).

CDR3 sequence (DNA): TGCGCCAGCAGCTTGGGGCCGACAGGTTCACCCCTCCACTTT. It codes for CASSLGPTGSPLHF. The chain combines TRBV5-1 with TRBJ1-6, with D tentatively TRBD1 (6 bases). Germline values: CDR1 SGHRS, CDR2 YFSETQ. The CDR3 length is 14 residues. The V end lost 0 bases, the J end lost 9 bases, and 10 bases lay between the germline ends.

The chain has TRBV6-5 and TRBJ2-5, with no clear D. Trimming took 7 bases from V and 1 from J, leaving 16 bases between them. The CDR3 length is 15 residues. The germline V gene encodes CDR1 MNHEY and CDR2 SVGAGI. The CDR3 nucleotides read TGTGCCAGCACTCGGGCCCTCACTCTCCAAGAGACCCAGTACTTC. Translation: CASTRALTLQETQYF.

The rearrangement links TRBV30 to TRBJ1-5, with D unclear. V was trimmed by 3 bases and J by 3 bases, leaving 15 bases between them. The CDR3 contains 15 residues. The germline V gene has CDR1 GTSNPN and CDR2 SVGIG (reference sequence). The CDR3 bases are TGTGCCTGGAGCCCCACCATGAGCTCCAATCAGCCCCAGCATTTT. The encoded protein is CAWSPTMSSNQPQHF.

In its sample, this clone was seen a few times. V usage is TRBV20-1 and J usage is TRBJ2-1; TRBD2 is a possible D gene (6 bases). The germline gives CDR1 DFQATT, CDR2 SNEGSKA (reference sequence). The V gene lost 3 bases and the J gene lost 10 bases, with 10 bases spanning the gap. This CDR3 has 11 amino acids. This CDR3 is CSASGGVEQFF. In DNA form, the CDR3 reads TGCAGTGCTAGTGGCGGGGTCGAGCAGTTCTTC.

This sequence joins TRBV2 and TRBJ2-1; maybe TRBD2 (5 bases). Germline CDR1 SNHLY, CDR2 FYNNEI. CDR3 length equals 15 residues. V was trimmed by 7 bases and J by 3 bases, leaving 16 bases between them. CDR3: CASIPDAAGYNEQFF. DNA for the CDR3: TGTGCCAGCATCCCCGACGCGGCGGGCTACAATGAGCAGTTCTTC.

In this sample, this clone turned up a few times. The J gene is TRBJ2-7, the V gene TRBV30; D is possibly TRBD2 (6 bases). The germline gives CDR1 GTSNPN, CDR2 SVGIG (reference sequence). Trimming took 7 bases from V and 2 from J, leaving 18 bases between them. This CDR3 spans 14 amino acids. The CDR3 loop is CAFTGEDKPYEQYF. The DNA of the CDR3 is TGTGCCTTTACCGGGGAGGACAAACCCTACGAGCAGTACTTC.

The gene calls are TRBV5-1 and TRBJ2-1; a weak D match, TRBD1 (6 bases). Trimming removed 7 bases from V and 5 bases from J, with 16 bases in between. The germline gives CDR1 SGHRS, CDR2 YFSETQ. This CDR3 has 14 amino acids. CDR3 DNA sequence: TGCGCCAGCTCCTCGGTACAGGGCCACAATGAGCAGTTCTTC. Its protein is CASSSVQGHNEQFF.

This clone has more than one count but fewer than ten. The CDR3 DNA follows: TGTGCCAGCATGTCGATTAGCTCTGGGGCCAACGTCCTGACTTTC. This gives the protein CASMSISSGANVLTF. V gene TRBV9 combines with J gene TRBJ2-6; D not certain. The CDR3 contains 15 residues. V dropped 6 bases and J dropped 0 bases, with 10 bases sitting between them. Per the germline V gene, CDR1 is SGDLS and CDR2 is YYNGEE.

This clone was observed a few times. This chain links TRBV7-2 with TRBJ2-5; 9 bases agree with TRBD2. The germline gives CDR1 SGHTA, CDR2 FQGNSA. The CDR3 is 16 residues long. Trimming at V came to 5 bases and at J to 5 bases, leaving 12 bases not matched to a gene. CDR3 sequence reads: CASSLPTGGRAETQYF. The DNA for the CDR3 is TGTGCCAGCAGCCTCCCGACGGGCGGGAGGGCTGAGACCCAGTACTTC. The whole variable domain, filled in from reference TRBV7-2 and TRBJ2-5, reads GAGVSQSPSNKVTEKGKDVELRCDPISGHTALYWYRQSLGQGLEFLIYFQGNSAPDKSGLPSDRFSAERTGGSVSTLTIQRTQQEDSAVYLCASSLPTGGRAETQYFGPGTRLLVL.

This chain uses TRBV5-6 with TRBJ2-1; no clear D. The V end lost 3 bases, the J end lost 7 bases, and 17 bases lay between the germline ends. The CDR3 loop spans 15 amino acids. Germline V lookup: CDR1 SGHDT, CDR2 YYEEEE. The CDR3 loop reads CASSSFSKSRNEQFF. The CDR3, as DNA: TGTGCCAGCAGCTCCTTTAGCAAGAGTAGGAATGAGCAGTTCTTC.

The V and J genes are TRBV4-2 and TRBJ1-2; D is undetermined. The CDR3 extends over 16 amino acids. The germline CDR1 and CDR2 sequences are LGHNA and YNFKEQ. Trimming removed 2 bases at V and 8 bases at J, with 21 bases between. CDR3 bases: TGTGCCAGCAGCCAAACCCCCGGGGATCGGGTAGACGGCTACACCTTC. Translating it yields CASSQTPGDRVDGYTF.